One sample yielded the 25 T cell receptor beta chains listed below, sequenced in a study of blood T cell repertoires in COVID-19. Sequenced by immunoSEQ multiplex PCR; TCRdb stores in-frame clones only, minus some. The data show tens of thousands of clones, 75% to 85% seen once. The material sequenced was peripheral blood. These receptors all come from a woman between 70 and 85 years old with COVID-19, enrolled during active disease.

This clone was observed a single time. The chain has TRBV19 and TRBJ2-1; 7 nucleotides line up with TRBD2. V lost 6 bases and J lost 10; bases outside the gene matches: 12. The CDR3 covers 14 residues. Germline CDR1 is LNHDA and CDR2 is SQIVND (reference sequence). CDR3 sequence reads: CASRPSGGGVEQFF. The CDR3 nucleotides are TGTGCCAGTAGACCTTCGGGTGGGGGGGTCGAGCAGTTCTTC.

The chain carries TRBV2 and TRBJ1-5; no definite D call. The V gene lost 6 bases and the J gene lost 2 bases, with 14 bases spanning the gap. This CDR3 contains 15 residues. The germline V gene has CDR1 SNHLY and CDR2 FYNNEI. The CDR3 bases are TGTGCCAGCAGCCGGGTGGTCTCCGGCAATCAGCCCCAGCATTTT. Protein product: CASSRVVSGNQPQHF. Combining the CDR3 with reference TRBV2 and TRBJ1-5 gives the whole variable domain EPEVTQTPSHQVTQMGQEVILRCVPISNHLYFYWYRQILGQKVEFLVSFYNNEISEKSEIFDDQFSVERPDGSNFTLKIRSTKLEDSAMYFCASSRVVSGNQPQHFGDGTRLSIL.

The chain joins TRBV19 to TRBJ1-2, with D possibly matching TRBD1 (5 bases). Trimming took 3 bases from V and 0 from J, leaving 20 bases between them. The germline gives CDR1 LNHDA, CDR2 SQIVND (reference sequence). This CDR3 region has 18 residues. CDR3 amino acids: CASSIRSLRQGTNYGYTF. The CDR3 DNA follows: TGTGCCAGTAGTATTAGGAGCCTCAGGCAGGGCACTAACTATGGCTACACCTTC.

V is TRBV2 and J is TRBJ2-1; 13 nucleotides align to TRBD2. The CDR3 runs 18 residues. J gave up 6 bases and V 6 bases, and 14 bases lay outside the gene matches. Germline V gene sequence: CDR1 SNHLY, CDR2 FYNNEI. In DNA, the CDR3 is TGTGCCAGCAGAAGACTAGCGGGAGGTCTTACGTGGAGCAATGAGCAGTTCTTC. Encoded protein: CASRRLAGGLTWSNEQFF.

The DNA for the CDR3 is TGTGCCAGCAGCGCTTGGGGGGGCACAGATACGCAGTATTTT. Translating gives CASSAWGGTDTQYF. V usage is TRBV7-2 and J usage is TRBJ2-3; D is possibly TRBD2 (6 bases). CDR1 SGHTA and CDR2 FQGNSA come from the germline V gene. This CDR3 is built from 14 residues. Trimming left V 5 bases short and J 1 base short, with 10 bases between.

J is TRBJ2-7 and V is TRBV6-2 or TRBV6-3, with D possibly matching TRBD1 (5 bases). Germline CDR1 reads MNHEY; CDR2 reads SVGEGT. The CDR3 extends over 14 amino acids. V was pared by 2 bases and J by 2 bases, with 10 bases between. The CDR3 bases are TGTGCCAGCAGTTACCAGACAGAAGCCTACGAGCAGTACTTC. Its protein product is CASSYQTEAYEQYF.

The J gene is TRBJ2-6, the V gene TRBV2, with D unclear. The CDR3 length is 16 residues. V was shortened by 1 base and J by 0 bases, with 7 bases between the two germline ends. Germline V lookup: CDR1 SNHLY, CDR2 FYNNEI. The CDR3 loop reads CASSEEGGSGANVLTF. CDR3 bases: TGTGCCAGCAGTGAAGAAGGCGGCTCTGGGGCCAACGTCCTGACTTTC.

The chain joins TRBV4-2 to TRBJ1-2; 7 bases map to TRBD1. Trimming took 0 bases from V and 4 from J; bases not matched to a gene: 8. This CDR3 comprises 16 residues. Germline V lookup: CDR1 LGHNA, CDR2 YNFKEQ. DNA for the CDR3: TGTGCCAGCAGCCAAGACCCGAACAGGGGTTCCTATGGCTACACCTTC. Translation gives CASSQDPNRGSYGYTF.

The chain has TRBV6-6 and TRBJ1-3; weak D call: TRBD1 (6 bases). This CDR3 comprises 15 residues. Germline CDR1 is MNHNY and CDR2 is SVGAGI (reference sequence). Trimming took off 0 bases at V and 4 bases at J, with 10 bases between the two ends. For the CDR3, the DNA is TGTGCCAGCAGTTACTCCCCAGGGGTCGGAAACACCATATATTTT. It codes for CASSYSPGVGNTIYF.

The chain recombines TRBV5-1 with TRBJ1-4; 9 bases map to TRBD1. V dropped 4 bases and J dropped 7; count of bases not matched to a gene: 8. This CDR3 has 15 amino acids. The V gene's germline CDR1 is SGHRS and CDR2 YFSETQ. Written as DNA, the CDR3 is TGCGCCAGCAGCACCGCCGGGACAGGGACTGAAAAACTGTTTTTT. Translated: CASSTAGTGTEKLFF.

The chain uses TRBV9 and TRBJ2-1; 10 nucleotides agree with TRBD1. The CDR3 has 15 residues. After removal of 4 bases from V and 2 bases from J, the junction contained 3 bases not matched to a gene. Germline-derived CDR1 and CDR2 are SGDLS and YYNGEE. The CDR3 spells CASSKGTGAYNEQFF. CDR3 nucleotide sequence: TGTGCCAGCAGCAAAGGGACAGGGGCCTACAATGAGCAGTTCTTC.

The gene calls are TRBV19 and TRBJ1-2; 7 bases are a match to TRBD1. CDR1 and CDR2 from the germline V gene are LNHDA and SQIVND (reference sequence). This CDR3 has 15 residues. J lost 8 bases, V lost 5 bases, and 14 bases had no gene match. DNA for the CDR3: TGTGCCAGTAGTCATGACAGGGACTCCCCCGTGGGCTACACCTTC. Protein sequence: CASSHDRDSPVGYTF. The full variable domain, completed using reference TRBV19 and TRBJ1-2, is DGGITQSPKYLFRKEGQNVTLSCEQNLNHDAMYWYRQDPGQGLRLIYYSQIVNDFQKGDIAEGYSVSREKKESFPLTVTSAQKNPTAFYLCASSHDRDSPVGYTFGSGTRLTVV.

The J gene is TRBJ2-7, the V gene TRBV4-3; 10 nucleotides line up with TRBD1. The CDR3 loop spans 15 amino acids. Germline assignment: CDR1 LGHNA and CDR2 YSLEER. The trim removed 5 bases at V and 4 bases at J, leaving 8 bases unmatched. CDR3 loop: CASSKRQGAAYEQYF. The DNA for the CDR3 is TGCGCCAGCAGCAAGAGACAGGGGGCGGCTTACGAGCAGTACTTC.

The chain employs TRBV18 and TRBJ2-3; D is unresolved. Germline V CDR1 and CDR2: KGHSH, LQKENI. The CDR3 has 13 amino acids. Trimming took 8 bases from V and 2 from J, leaving 11 bases between them. DNA for the CDR3: TGTGCCAGCACAACAGAAATCACAGATACGCAGTATTTT. Its translation: CASTTEITDTQYF.

The chain recombines TRBV7-9 with TRBJ1-6; D may be TRBD1 (6 bases). The V and J ends lost 3 bases and 8 bases respectively, with 14 bases between them. Germline V gene lookup returns CDR1 SEHNR and CDR2 FQNEAQ (reference sequence). The CDR3 has 15 amino acids. The CDR3 loop reads CASSFGGREYSPLHF. The CDR3 DNA is TGTGCCAGCAGCTTTGGGGGCAGGGAATATTCACCCCTCCACTTT.

This sequence joins TRBV12-3 or TRBV12-4 and TRBJ2-5; D remains ambiguous. The CDR3 spans 12 residues. Trimming took 3 bases from V and 2 from J, leaving 4 bases between them. DNA for the CDR3: TGTGCCAGCAGTTTTCGGCAAGAGACCCAGTACTTC. Encoded protein: CASSFRQETQYF.

The sample holds one count of this clone. The chain employs TRBV4-3 and TRBJ1-4, with unresolved D. The germline V gene encodes CDR1 LGHNA and CDR2 YSLEER. The V end was cut by 0 bases, the J end by 10 bases, with 12 bases between. The CDR3 loop spans 14 amino acids. CDR3 bases: TGCGCCAGCAGCCAAGATAGCCAGAATCGAAAACTGTTTTTT. It yields the protein CASSQDSQNRKLFF.

The rearrangement joins TRBV27 to TRBJ1-2; 7 bases align to TRBD1. Germline-derived CDR1 and CDR2 are MNHEY and SMNVEV (reference sequence). The J segment lost 5 bases and the V segment lost 5 bases, leaving 17 bases of the junction unmatched. The CDR3 is made up of 17 amino acids. CDR3: CASSHQIRQGQNYGYTF. In nucleotides, the CDR3 is TGTGCCAGCAGTCACCAAATCCGACAGGGACAGAATTATGGCTACACCTTC.

CDR3 sequence (DNA): TGCGCCAGCAGCTTGGTTGCGGGAGGGGGGCAAAACATTCAGTACTTC. Translation: CASSLVAGGGQNIQYF. The chain carries TRBV5-1 and TRBJ2-4; TRBD2 matches at 9 bases. V shed 0 bases, J shed 5 bases, and the junction held 6 bases outside the gene matches. Germline CDR1 is SGHRS and CDR2 is YFSETQ. The CDR3 has 16 amino acids.

The gene calls are TRBV10-3 and TRBJ2-7; D ambiguous. Germline assignment: CDR1 ENHRY and CDR2 SYGVKD. The V end was cut by 0 bases, the J end by 0 bases, with 9 bases between. The CDR3 is 15 amino acids. CDR3 DNA sequence: TGTGCCATCAGTGAGTCAGTAGCCGGCTCCTACGAGCAGTACTTC. Its protein product is CAISESVAGSYEQYF.

This chain joins TRBV10-1 and TRBJ2-7, with 11 bases that match TRBD2. The CDR3 length is 17 residues. J lost 0 bases, V lost 9 bases, and 13 bases had no gene match. Germline V CDR1 and CDR2: WNHNN, SYGVQD (reference sequence). The DNA of the CDR3 is TGCGCCAGGGCTAGCGGGGGGCCTCTCGGATTCTCCTACGAGCAGTACTTC. Encoded protein: CARASGGPLGFSYEQYF.

The gene calls are TRBV19 and TRBJ1-5; the D is unclear. The CDR3 contains 13 residues. V lost 4 bases and J lost 4, with 8 bases in between. Germline V gene lookup returns CDR1 LNHDA and CDR2 SQIVND (reference sequence). In DNA, the CDR3 is TGTGCCAGTAGTAGGGCAGTTAATCAGCCCCAGCATTTT. Residues: CASSRAVNQPQHF.

This chain connects TRBV6-2 or TRBV6-3 to TRBJ2-7, with D perhaps matching TRBD2 (6 bases). Trimming removed 6 bases from V and 6 bases from J, with 12 bases in between. This CDR3 region has 12 residues. CDR1 is MNHEY and CDR2 is SVGEGT in the germline V gene. The CDR3: CASSRDWFEQYF. DNA of the CDR3: TGTGCCAGCAGCCGGGACTGGTTCGAGCAGTACTTC.

The J gene is TRBJ2-1, the V gene TRBV5-1; a weak D match, TRBD1 (6 bases). Trimming removed 1 base at V and 7 bases at J, with 15 bases between. The V gene's germline CDR1 is SGHRS and CDR2 YFSETQ. CDR3 size: 15 residues. The CDR3 sequence: CASSLLVPGTNEQFF. The CDR3 DNA follows: TGCGCCAGCAGCTTGCTCGTCCCGGGGACAAATGAGCAGTTCTTC.

J is TRBJ1-3 and V is TRBV6-5; TRBD1 agrees at 7 bases. Germline V lookup: CDR1 MNHEY, CDR2 SVGAGI. J was trimmed by 2 bases and V by 10 bases; bases with no gene match: 5. The CDR3 loop spans 13 amino acids. CDR3 coding DNA: TGTGCCACCGCAGACAGGGCTGGAAACACCATATATTTT. Translation: CATADRAGNTIYF.